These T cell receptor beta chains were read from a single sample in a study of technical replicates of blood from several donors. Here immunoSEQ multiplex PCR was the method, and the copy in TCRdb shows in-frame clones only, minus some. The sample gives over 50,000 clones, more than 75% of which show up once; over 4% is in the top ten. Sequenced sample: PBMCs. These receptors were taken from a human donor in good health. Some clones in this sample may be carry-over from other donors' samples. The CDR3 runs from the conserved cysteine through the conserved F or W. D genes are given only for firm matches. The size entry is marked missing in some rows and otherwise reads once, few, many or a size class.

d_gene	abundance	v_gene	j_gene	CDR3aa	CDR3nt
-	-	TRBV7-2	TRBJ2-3	CASSFGGPGTDTQYF	TGTGCCAGCAGCTTCGGGGGACCGGGGACAGATACGCAGTATTTT
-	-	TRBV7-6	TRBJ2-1	CASSLNGRANEQFF	TGTGCCAGCAGCTTAAACGGCAGGGCGAATGAGCAGTTCTTC
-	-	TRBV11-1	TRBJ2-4	CASSSRGEGNIQYF	TGTGCCAGCAGCTCTCGGGGAGAGGGAAACATTCAGTACTTC
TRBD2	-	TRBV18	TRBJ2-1	CASHRTSGSNEQFF	TGTGCCAGCCACCGGACTAGCGGGAGCAATGAGCAGTTCTTC
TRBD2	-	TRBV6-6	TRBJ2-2	CASSRRTSMVAGELFF	TGTGCCAGCAGCCGGAGGACTAGCATGGTCGCCGGGGAGCTGTTTTTT
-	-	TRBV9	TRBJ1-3	CASTFGGGSGNTIYF	TGTGCCAGCACCTTTGGCGGGGGCTCTGGAAACACCATATATTTT
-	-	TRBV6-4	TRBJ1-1	CASSRAGNTEAFF	TGTGCCAGCAGCCGGGCGGGGAACACTGAAGCTTTCTTT
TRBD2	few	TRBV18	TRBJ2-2	CASSPQEAGGSAGELFF	TGTGCCAGCTCACCACAGGAAGCGGGGGGGAGCGCCGGGGAGCTGTTTTTT
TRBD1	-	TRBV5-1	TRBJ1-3	CASSFGGQGRRSGNTIYF	TGCGCCAGCAGCTTCGGAGGACAGGGACGTCGCTCTGGAAACACCATATATTTT
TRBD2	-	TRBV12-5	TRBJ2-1	CASGNSGSSYNEQFF	TGTGCTAGTGGTAATAGCGGGAGCTCCTACAATGAGCAGTTCTTC
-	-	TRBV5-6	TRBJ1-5	CASSRVGDSNQPQHF	TGTGCCAGCAGCCGGGTAGGGGATAGCAATCAGCCCCAGCATTTT
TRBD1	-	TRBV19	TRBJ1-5	CASSTGTGGTNQPQHF	TGTGCCAGTAGTACCGGGACAGGGGGGACCAATCAGCCCCAGCATTTT
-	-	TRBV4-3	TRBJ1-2	CASSQDGRGRYGYTF	TGCGCCAGCAGCCAAGATGGGAGGGGCCGCTATGGCTACACCTTC
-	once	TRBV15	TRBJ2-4	CATSISGVSKNIQYF	TGTGCCACCAGCATTTCGGGGGTGTCCAAAAACATTCAGTACTTC
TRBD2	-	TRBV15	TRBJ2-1	CATSRGGTTEDREQFF	TGTGCCACCAGCAGGGGGGGGACTACAGAGGATCGTGAGCAGTTCTTC
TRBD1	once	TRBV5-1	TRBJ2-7	CASRWGTGVSYEQYF	TGCGCCAGCAGGTGGGGGACAGGGGTCTCCTACGAGCAGTACTTC
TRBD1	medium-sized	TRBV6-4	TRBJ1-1	CASSGVEAGGTEAFF	TGTGCCAGCAGTGGGGTTGAGGCAGGGGGCACTGAAGCTTTCTTT
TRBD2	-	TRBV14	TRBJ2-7	CASSLIASGSVSRQQYF	TGTGCCAGCAGCTTAATAGCTAGCGGGAGTGTGAGTCGTCAGCAGTACTTC
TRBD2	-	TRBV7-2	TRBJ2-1	CASSFSSRTGGEQFF	TGTGCCAGCAGCTTTTCCTCTAGGACCGGGGGGGAGCAGTTCTTC
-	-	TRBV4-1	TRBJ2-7	CASGSKTGYEQYF	TGCGCCAGCGGCTCTAAGACTGGCTACGAGCAGTACTTC
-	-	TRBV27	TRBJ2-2	CASSSFSNTGELFF	TGTGCCAGTAGTTCGTTTTCGAACACCGGGGAGCTGTTTTTT
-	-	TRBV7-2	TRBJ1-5	CASSLGTAGSNQPQHF	TGTGCCAGCAGCTTAGGGACAGCGGGGAGCAATCAGCCCCAGCATTTT
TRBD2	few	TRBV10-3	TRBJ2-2	CAIRERGPNTGELFF	TGTGCCATCCGGGAGCGGGGGCCAAACACCGGGGAGCTGTTTTTT
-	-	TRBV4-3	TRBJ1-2	CASSPSRGDYGYTF	TGCGCCAGCAGCCCCTCCCGGGGGGACTATGGCTACACCTTC
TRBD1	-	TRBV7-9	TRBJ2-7	CASSSLTGAEQYF	TGTGCCAGCAGCTCCTTGACAGGGGCCGAGCAGTACTTC
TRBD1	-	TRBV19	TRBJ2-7	CASSHRGEFYEQYF	TGTGCCAGTAGTCACAGGGGCGAATTCTACGAGCAGTACTTC
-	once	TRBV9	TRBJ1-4	CASSVAPGDEKLFF	TGTGCCAGCAGCGTAGCGCCAGGGGATGAAAAACTGTTTTTT
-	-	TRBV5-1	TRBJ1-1	CASSLVTGGNTEAFF	TGCGCCAGCAGCTTGGTGACAGGAGGGAACACTGAAGCTTTCTTT
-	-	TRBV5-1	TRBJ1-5	CASSLGQNQPQHF	TGCGCCAGCAGCTTAGGACAAAATCAGCCCCAGCATTTT
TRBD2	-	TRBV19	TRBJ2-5	CASSISGGSTGETQYF	TGTGCCAGTAGTATCTCGGGCGGGAGTACGGGGGAGACCCAGTACTTC
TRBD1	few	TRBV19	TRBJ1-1	CASSDRGDTEAFF	TGTGCCAGTAGTGACAGGGGGGACACTGAAGCTTTCTTT
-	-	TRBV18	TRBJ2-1	CASSPTDSYNEQFF	TGTGCCAGCTCACCAACCGACAGTTACAATGAGCAGTTCTTC
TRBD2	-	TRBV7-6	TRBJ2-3	CASSLGTSGGTDTQYF	TGTGCCAGCAGCTTAGGGACTAGCGGGGGCACAGATACGCAGTATTTT
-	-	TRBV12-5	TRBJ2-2	CASGGAANTGELFF	TGTGCTAGTGGGGGGGCCGCGAACACCGGGGAGCTGTTTTTT
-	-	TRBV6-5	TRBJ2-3	CASSSDYQGADTQYF	TGTGCCAGCAGTTCGGACTATCAAGGGGCAGATACGCAGTATTTT
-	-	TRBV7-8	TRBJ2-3	CASSSPHAVVGTDTQYF	TGTGCCAGCAGCTCCCCTCACGCGGTAGTTGGCACAGATACGCAGTATTTT
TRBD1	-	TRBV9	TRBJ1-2	CASSAADRGVHGYTF	TGTGCCAGCAGCGCCGCCGACAGGGGGGTACATGGCTACACCTTC
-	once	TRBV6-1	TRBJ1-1	CASSESVNKMEAFF	TGTGCCAGCAGTGAATCCGTTAACAAGATGGAAGCTTTCTTT
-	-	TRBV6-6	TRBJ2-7	CASRLQLGEQYF	TGTGCCAGCAGACTCCAGCTAGGCGAGCAGTACTTC
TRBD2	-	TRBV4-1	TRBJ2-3	CASSQALGLAGGADTQYF	TGCGCCAGCAGCCAAGCTTTAGGACTAGCGGGAGGTGCAGATACGCAGTATTTT
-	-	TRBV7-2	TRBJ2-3	CASSLDLVGKYF	TGTGCCAGCAGCTTGGACCTAGTCGGGAAGTATTTT
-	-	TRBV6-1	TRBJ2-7	CASSALRMEQYF	TGTGCCAGCAGCGCTCTGAGGATGGAGCAGTACTTC
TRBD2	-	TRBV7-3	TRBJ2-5	CASSPGTSGPQETQYF	TGTGCCAGCAGCCCGGGGACTAGCGGACCCCAAGAGACCCAGTACTTC
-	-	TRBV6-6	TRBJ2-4	CASSQFSASDIQYF	TGTGCCAGCAGCCAATTTAGCGCGTCAGACATTCAGTACTTC
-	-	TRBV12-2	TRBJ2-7	CASRVAPGQPYEQYF	TGTGCAAGTCGGGTTGCCCCGGGACAGCCCTACGAGCAGTACTTC
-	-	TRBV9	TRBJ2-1	CASSDTPTSYNEQFF	TGTGCCAGCAGTGACACACCCACTTCCTACAATGAGCAGTTCTTC